This T cell receptor beta chain was documented in a study of CD8+ T cells in alopecia areata. Findings and limits, study-wide: Greater clonality was observed in lesional scalp samples, especially alopecia totalis/universalis, versus normal scalp. Relative to mice, TCR sharing across patients was less clear, a difference possibly HLA-related.

Trimming left V 1 base short and J 3 bases short, with 9 bases between. This CDR3 has 14 amino acids. Germline V gives CDR1 MGHRA, CDR2 YSYEKL. Isolated RNA was reverse transcribed into cDNA used as the sequencing template. The data were produced by immunoSEQ multiplex PCR, yet TCRdb's version contains in-frame clones alone and is incomplete. The sample has 65,000 to 95,000 clones; about 51% are singletons. In this sample, this clone turned up once. No antigen is known for it. The TCR originated in a human donor with alopecia areata. Sequenced sample: NKG2D-high CD8+ T cells sorted from blood. V usage is TRBV4-1 and J usage is TRBJ1-2; unclear D gene. CDR3 residues: CASSQGITDYGYTF. The CDR3 nucleotides read TGCGCCAGCAGCCAAGGGATTACGGACTATGGCTACACCTTC.